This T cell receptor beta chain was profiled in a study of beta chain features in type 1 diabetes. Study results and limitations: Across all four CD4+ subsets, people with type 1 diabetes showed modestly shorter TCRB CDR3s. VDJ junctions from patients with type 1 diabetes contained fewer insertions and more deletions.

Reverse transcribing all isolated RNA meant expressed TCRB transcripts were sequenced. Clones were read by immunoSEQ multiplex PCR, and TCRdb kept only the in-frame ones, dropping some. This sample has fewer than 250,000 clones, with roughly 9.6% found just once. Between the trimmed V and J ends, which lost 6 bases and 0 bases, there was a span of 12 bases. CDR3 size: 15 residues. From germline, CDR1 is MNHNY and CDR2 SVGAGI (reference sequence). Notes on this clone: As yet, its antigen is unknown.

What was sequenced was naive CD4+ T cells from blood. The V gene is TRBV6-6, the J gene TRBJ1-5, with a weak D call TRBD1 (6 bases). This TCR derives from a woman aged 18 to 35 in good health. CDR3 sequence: CASSPGQFSNQPQHF. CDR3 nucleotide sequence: TGTGCCAGCAGCCCCGGACAGTTTAGCAATCAGCCCCAGCATTTT.